Each of the 26 T cell receptor beta chains below was sequenced from the same sample in a study of Ad26.COV2.S vaccination and SARS-CoV-2 variants. The treatment denotes: around 19 received Ad26.COV2.S at low or high dose, single or two shots; several received placebo; per-sample allocation not given. Sample collection was performed on day 63 after the first vaccine or placebo injection. TCRdb keeps only in-frame clones here, not all; method: immunoSEQ multiplex PCR. Altogether about 350,000 clones are present, around 88% being singletons, with the ten largest covering about 10%. Sequenced material: peripheral blood, taken in a trial of Ad26.COV2.S vaccine versus placebo. The receptor source for this set is a person between 18 and 59 years old who received the Ad26.COV2.S COVID-19 vaccine or a placebo.

This chain connects TRBV7-8 to TRBJ1-1; D is perhaps TRBD1 (6 bases). The CDR3 runs 14 residues. The V and J ends lost 5 bases and 1 base respectively, with 11 bases between them. Germline V gives CDR1 SGHVS, CDR2 FQNEAQ. CDR3 coding DNA: TGTGCCAGCAGCGTGGGCAGGGGGAACACTGAAGCTTTCTTT. Translating it yields CASSVGRGNTEAFF.

J is TRBJ2-1 and V is TRBV6-2 or TRBV6-3, with 16 bases that match TRBD2. V shed 3 bases, J shed 4 bases, and the junction held 6 bases outside the gene matches. Germline V lookup: CDR1 MNHEY, CDR2 SVGEGT. The CDR3 length is 18 residues. The CDR3 coding sequence is TGTGCCAGCAGTTATGGGACTAGCGGGAGGGCCTATTACAATGAGCAGTTCTTC. This encodes CASSYGTSGRAYYNEQFF.

The V and J genes are TRBV4-3 and TRBJ1-6, with D possibly matching TRBD1 (6 bases). Germline assignment: CDR1 LGHNA and CDR2 YSLEER. The CDR3 spans 16 residues. Trimming removed 2 bases from V and 4 bases from J, with 12 bases in between. CDR3 sequence (DNA): TGCGCCAGCAGCCAACGGGGGGCGCGGTATAATTCACCCCTCCACTTT. It yields the protein CASSQRGARYNSPLHF.

The rearrangement joins TRBV19 to TRBJ1-5; 9 bases fit TRBD1. The CDR3 loop spans 17 amino acids. Trimming cost V 3 bases and J 5 bases; bases outside gene matches: 11. The V gene's germline CDR1 is LNHDA and CDR2 SQIVND (reference sequence). DNA for the CDR3: TGTGCCAGTAGTATGGAGGCGGACAGGGGCTGGGATCAGCCCCAGCATTTT. It encodes CASSMEADRGWDQPQHF.

The chain carries TRBV28 and TRBJ1-3; the D is unclear. CDR1 is MDHEN and CDR2 is SYDVKM in the germline V gene. There are 17 residues in the CDR3. V was cut by 6 bases and J by 0 bases, with 18 bases left in between. The CDR3 DNA reads as TGTGCCAGCAGGCAGAATCCCTGGTCGGACTCTGGAAACACCATATATTTT. Its translation is CASRQNPWSDSGNTIYF.

The V and J genes are TRBV7-8 and TRBJ2-7; the match to TRBD1 covers 8 bases. The germline V gene encodes CDR1 SGHVS and CDR2 FQNEAQ. The trim removed 5 bases at V and 5 bases at J, leaving 14 bases unmatched. The CDR3 runs 16 residues. The CDR3 DNA reads TGTGCCAGCAGCCGAGGGCCGACAGGGGTTTACGACGAGCAGTACTTC. This gives the protein CASSRGPTGVYDEQYF. Supplemented by reference TRBV7-8 and TRBJ2-7, the full variable domain reads GAGVSQSPRYKVAKRGQDVALRCDPISGHVSLFWYQQALGQGPEFLTYFQNEAQLDKSGLPSDRFFAERPEGSVSTLKIQRTQQEDSAVYLCASSRGPTGVYDEQYFGPGTRLTVT.

This clone was observed a handful of times. The J gene is TRBJ2-1, the V gene TRBV19, with 8 positions matching TRBD2. The CDR3 consists of 16 residues. CDR1 LNHDA and CDR2 SQIVND come from the germline V gene (reference sequence). V trimming: 8 bases; J trimming: 4 bases; junction bases outside the gene matches: 13. CDR3 nucleotide sequence: TGTGCCAGTTCGTACCGAGCCGGCGGGAGGTACAATGAGCAGTTCTTC. It is translated as CASSYRAGGRYNEQFF.

This sequence joins TRBV28 and TRBJ1-6; D is possibly TRBD1 (6 bases). CDR3 length: 15 residues. Germline CDR1 MDHEN, CDR2 SYDVKM. Trimming removed 4 bases at V and 7 bases at J, with 14 bases between. CDR3 residues: CASSSRTASNSPLHF. The CDR3 bases are TGTGCCAGCAGTTCCCGGACAGCCTCAAATTCACCCCTCCACTTT.

The V gene is TRBV3-1 (or the pseudogene TRBV3-2), the J gene TRBJ2-1, with TRBD1 as a possible D gene (6 bases). The ends were cut back, 1 base at V and 6 bases at J, with 16 bases in the middle. This CDR3 spans 16 amino acids. Germline CDR1 LGHDT, CDR2 YNNKEL (reference sequence). The CDR3 region has the DNA TGTGCCAGCAGCCAAGTCCAGGGAGTAGGGGGCAATGAGCAGTTCTTC. Translation: CASSQVQGVGGNEQFF.

V and J are TRBV7-9 and TRBJ1-1; D gene uncertain. Trimming left V 6 bases short and J 3 bases short, with 17 bases between. Per germline, CDR1 SEHNR and CDR2 FQNEAQ (reference sequence). The CDR3 length is 15 residues. The CDR3 DNA is TGTGCCAGCAGTCTAGTGGGTGGAGGGTACACTGAAGCTTTCTTT. It is translated as CASSLVGGGYTEAFF.

The chain links TRBV6-5 to TRBJ1-5; 8 bases are a match to TRBD1. CDR1 is MNHEY, CDR2 SVGAGI, per germline. This CDR3 contains 15 residues. The ends lost 7 bases at V and 6 bases at J; junction bases unmatched: 11. CDR3 nucleotide sequence: TGTGCCAGCATTGGGATGACAGGGGTGGGTCAGCCCCAGCATTTT. Its translation: CASIGMTGVGQPQHF.

CDR3 nucleotide sequence: TGTGCCAGCAGCCAAGGGATAGCGGGAGAGACCCAGTACTTC. It is translated as CASSQGIAGETQYF. The gene calls are TRBV3-1 (or the pseudogene TRBV3-2) and TRBJ2-5; 7 bases are a match to TRBD2. Looked up from germline, CDR1 is LGHDT and CDR2 is YNNKEL (reference sequence). Trimming removed 1 base from V and 4 bases from J; junction bases left unmatched: 3. This CDR3 comprises 14 residues.

The chain has TRBV24-1 and TRBJ1-2; D perhaps matches TRBD1 (5 bases). Germline V gene lookup returns CDR1 KGHDR and CDR2 SFDVKD. Deletions cut 4 bases from V and 2 bases from J, with 10 bases between. This CDR3 has 14 amino acids. The CDR3 here is CATSDTGLNYGYTF. As DNA, the CDR3 is TGTGCCACCAGTGACACGGGACTGAACTATGGCTACACCTTC.

As to this clone: The same CDR3 also results from other DNA sequences found in this sample. This chain links TRBV20-1 with TRBJ2-3; D is uncertain. V dropped 8 bases and J dropped 3 bases, with 6 bases sitting between them. The CDR3 contains 10 residues. Germline assignment: CDR1 DFQATT and CDR2 SNEGSKA (reference sequence). CDR3 loop: CSPSTDTQYF. The DNA for the CDR3 is TGCAGTCCTTCGACAGATACGCAGTATTTT.

This chain links TRBV12-3 or TRBV12-4 with TRBJ2-7; D assignment may be TRBD1 or TRBD2 (5 bases each). This CDR3 has 9 residues. Trimming removed 6 bases at V and 9 bases at J, with 6 bases between. DNA of the CDR3: TGTGCCAGCAGGGGGGTGCAGTACTTC. As protein: CASRGVQYF.

The chain employs TRBV11-2 and TRBJ1-1, with TRBD1 identical over 9 bases. The germline gives CDR1 SGHAT, CDR2 FQNNGV. J gave up 4 bases and V 5 bases, and 8 bases lay outside the gene matches. There are 15 residues in the CDR3. CDR3 nucleotide sequence: TGTGCCAGCAGCGATCCGGGACAGGGTCCCACTGAAGCTTTCTTT. This sequence encodes CASSDPGQGPTEAFF.

V is TRBV7-9 and J is TRBJ1-2; 9 nucleotides agree with TRBD1. CDR3 length equals 14 residues. Trimming cost V 5 bases and J 2 bases; bases outside gene matches: 3. Germline lookup yields CDR1 SEHNR and CDR2 FQNEAQ (reference sequence). The CDR3 region has the DNA TGTGCCAGCAGCAGGGGACAGGGCAACTATGGCTACACCTTC. As protein: CASSRGQGNYGYTF.

V and J are TRBV11-2 and TRBJ2-3; D is ambiguous. The CDR3 contains 11 residues. V lost 3 bases and J lost 6, with 4 bases in between. The germline gives CDR1 SGHAT, CDR2 FQNNGV. For the CDR3, the DNA is TGTGCCAGCAGCTTGTATGATACGCAGTATTTT. Translating it yields CASSLYDTQYF.

This clone was seen a few times. The chain recombines TRBV9 with TRBJ1-6; D may be TRBD1 (5 bases). Trimming left V 0 bases short and J 4 bases short, with 8 bases between. The germline CDR1 and CDR2 sequences are SGDLS and YYNGEE. The CDR3 loop spans 15 amino acids. The CDR3 sequence: CASSVGGPYNSPLHF. CDR3 nucleotide sequence: TGTGCCAGCAGCGTAGGGGGCCCTTATAATTCACCCCTCCACTTT.

This sequence joins TRBV27 and TRBJ2-6; D might be TRBD2 (5 bases). Looked up from germline, CDR1 is MNHEY and CDR2 is SMNVEV (reference sequence). Trimming stripped 0 bases from V and 0 bases from J, with 12 bases between. The length of the CDR3 is 18 residues. The CDR3 sequence is CASSLSIREGSGANVLTF. The CDR3 nucleotides read TGTGCCAGCAGTTTATCAATAAGAGAGGGCTCTGGGGCCAACGTCCTGACTTTC. Combining the CDR3 with reference TRBV27 and TRBJ2-6 gives the whole variable domain EAQVTQNPRYLITVTGKKLTVTCSQNMNHEYMSWYRQDPGLGLRQIYYSMNVEVTDKGDVPEGYKVSRKEKRNFPLILESPSPNQTSLYFCASSLSIREGSGANVLTFGAGSRLTVL.

The rearrangement links TRBV19 to TRBJ2-5; the D call may be TRBD1 or TRBD2 (6 bases each). Germline CDR1 and CDR2: LNHDA and SQIVND (reference sequence). The CDR3 is made up of 16 amino acids. The V end was cut by 5 bases, the J end by 2 bases, with 18 bases between. The CDR3 loop is CASSRGQRVFQETQYF. The CDR3 DNA sequence: TGTGCCAGTAGTCGGGGGCAGCGGGTCTTTCAAGAGACCCAGTACTTC.

The chain joins TRBV20-1 to TRBJ2-5; D gene ambiguous. Germline CDR1 and CDR2: DFQATT and SNEGSKA (reference sequence). CDR3 length: 16 amino acids. V was pared by 3 bases and J by 1 base, with 18 bases between. In DNA, the CDR3 is TGCAGTGCTAGTATCCGTGAGGCCGGTATCCAAGAGACCCAGTACTTC. Protein: CSASIREAGIQETQYF.

This chain connects TRBV6-5 to TRBJ2-3, with 7 bases that match TRBD1. This CDR3 region has 15 residues. CDR1 and CDR2 from the germline V gene are MNHEY and SVGAGI. After removal of 5 bases from V and 2 bases from J, the junction contained 7 bases not matched to a gene. CDR3 residues: CASSIMTGTTDTQYF. CDR3 nucleotides: TGTGCCAGCAGTATAATGACAGGGACCACAGATACGCAGTATTTT.

The chain links TRBV5-6 to TRBJ2-7, with a weak D call TRBD1 (5 bases). The germline CDR1 and CDR2 sequences are SGHDT and YYEEEE. CDR3 size: 13 residues. V dropped 4 bases and J dropped 4 bases, with 12 bases sitting between them. The DNA of the CDR3 is TGTGCCAGCAGCGCACCCCAGGGTTACGAGCAGTACTTC. Translation: CASSAPQGYEQYF.

The genes are TRBV3-1 (or the pseudogene TRBV3-2) and TRBJ2-7; no clear D. The CDR3 length is 13 residues. Trimming took off 0 bases at V and 1 base at J, with 4 bases between the two ends. Germline CDR1 is LGHDT and CDR2 is YNNKEL (reference sequence). The CDR3 DNA sequence: TGTGCCAGCAGCCAAGACCTATCCTACGAGCAGTACTTC. This encodes CASSQDLSYEQYF.

The V call is TRBV11-2, the J call TRBJ2-5; TRBD1 aligns across 7 bases. CDR3 length: 16 residues. J lost 3 bases, V lost 3 bases, and 10 bases had no gene match. The V gene's germline CDR1 is SGHAT and CDR2 FQNNGV. The CDR3 sequence: CASSLLRDSLEETQYF. CDR3 DNA sequence: TGTGCCAGCAGCTTGCTCCGGGACAGTTTGGAAGAGACCCAGTACTTC.